This T cell receptor beta chain was recorded in a study of T-cell reconstitution after alpha-beta-depleted transplantation in children. Study-wide points: The origin of high day-60 TCRbeta diversity in some patients lay in surviving recipient T cells and thymic progenitors. At around two months after transplant, the alpha-beta T cells were reportedly derived from several hundred expanded clones that came from non-depleted graft cells.

The authors prepared the TCRbeta library with unique molecular identifiers. TCRdb redid the calling of the PCR reads with MiXCR, one entry per CDR3 protein. The data show 140,000 to 150,000 distinct CDR3 sequences, around 8.8% seen once. This clonotype was seen a handful of times. Its antigen is not known. This CDR3 region has 14 residues. Germline V lookup: CDR1 SGHRS, CDR2 YFSETQ. Trimming cost V 0 bases and J 5 bases, with 9 bases left between them. This rearrangement joins TRBV5-1 to TRBJ2-4, with D perhaps TRBD1 (6 bases). Specimen: PBMCs, mostly from graft donor cells, collected 180 days after TCRalphabeta/CD19-depleted stem cell transplant. This receptor was identified in a female patient aged 2-10 years who had a stem cell transplant for congenital amegakaryocytic thrombocytopenia, so the T cells may come from the graft donor. CDR3 residues: CASSLGQGQNIQYF. DNA of the CDR3: TGCGCCAGCAGCTTGGGGCAGGGGCAAAACATTCAGTACTTC.